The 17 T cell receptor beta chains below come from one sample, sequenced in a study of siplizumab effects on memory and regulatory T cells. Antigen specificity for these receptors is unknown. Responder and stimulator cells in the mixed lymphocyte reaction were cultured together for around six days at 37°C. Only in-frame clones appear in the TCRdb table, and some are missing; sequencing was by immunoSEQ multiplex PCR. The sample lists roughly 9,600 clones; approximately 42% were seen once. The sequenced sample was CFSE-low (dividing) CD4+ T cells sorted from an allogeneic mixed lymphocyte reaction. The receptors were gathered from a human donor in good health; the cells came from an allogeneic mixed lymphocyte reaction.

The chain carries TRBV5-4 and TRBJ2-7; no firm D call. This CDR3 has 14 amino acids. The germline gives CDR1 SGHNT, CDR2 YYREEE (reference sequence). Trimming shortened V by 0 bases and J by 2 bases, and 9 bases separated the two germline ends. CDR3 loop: CASSLGQGPYEQYF. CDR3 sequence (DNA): TGTGCCAGCAGCTTGGGTCAAGGTCCCTACGAGCAGTACTTC.

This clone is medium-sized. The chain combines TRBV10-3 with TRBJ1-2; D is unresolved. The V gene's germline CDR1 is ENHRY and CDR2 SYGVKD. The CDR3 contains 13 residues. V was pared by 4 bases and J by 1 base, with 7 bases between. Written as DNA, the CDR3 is TGTGCCATCAGTGCAGATTTTAACTATGGCTACACCTTC. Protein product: CAISADFNYGYTF.

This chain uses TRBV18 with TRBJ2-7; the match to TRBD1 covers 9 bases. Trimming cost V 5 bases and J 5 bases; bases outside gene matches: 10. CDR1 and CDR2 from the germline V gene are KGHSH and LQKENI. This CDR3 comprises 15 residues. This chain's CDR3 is CASSSRQGGVDEQYF. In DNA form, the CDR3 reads TGTGCCAGCTCATCTAGACAGGGGGGGGTCGACGAGCAGTACTTC.

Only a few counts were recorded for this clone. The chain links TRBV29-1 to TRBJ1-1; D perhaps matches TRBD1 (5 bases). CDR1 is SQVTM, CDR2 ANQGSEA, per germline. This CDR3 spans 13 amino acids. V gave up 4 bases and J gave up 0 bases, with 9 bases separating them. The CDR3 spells CSVGAGMNTEAFF. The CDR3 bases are TGCAGCGTTGGAGCAGGGATGAACACTGAAGCTTTCTTT.

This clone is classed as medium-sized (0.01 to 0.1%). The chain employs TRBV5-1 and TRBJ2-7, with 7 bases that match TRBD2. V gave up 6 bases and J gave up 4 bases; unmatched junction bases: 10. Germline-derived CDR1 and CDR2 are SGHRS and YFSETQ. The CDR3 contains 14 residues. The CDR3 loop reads CASKEGSGSYEQYF. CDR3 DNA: TGCGCCAGCAAAGAGGGTAGCGGGTCTTACGAGCAGTACTTC.

The chain's CDR3 is CASSSEPSSYEQYF. The DNA for the CDR3 is TGTGCCAGCAGTTCTGAACCGAGCTCCTACGAGCAGTACTTC. The chain uses TRBV6-6 and TRBJ2-7; D unresolved. Germline CDR1 is MNHNY and CDR2 is SVGAGI (reference sequence). This CDR3 has 14 amino acids. The ends were cut back, 4 bases at V and 0 bases at J, with 10 bases in the middle.

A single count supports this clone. CDR3 sequence: CASSLRARSAVYGYTF. DNA for the CDR3: TGTGCCAGCAGCTTAAGGGCCCGTTCGGCAGTCTATGGCTACACCTTC. The chain couples TRBV7-9 to TRBJ1-2; D is undetermined. Germline CDR1 is SEHNR and CDR2 is FQNEAQ (reference sequence). This CDR3 contains 16 residues. V was shortened by 2 bases and J by 4 bases, with 17 bases between the two germline ends.

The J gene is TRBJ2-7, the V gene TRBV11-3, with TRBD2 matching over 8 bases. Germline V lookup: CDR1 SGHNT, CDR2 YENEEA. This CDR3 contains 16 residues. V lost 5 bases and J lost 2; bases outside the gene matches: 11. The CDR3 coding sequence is TGTGCCAGCAGCCACTTCAGCGGGAGAGAAACCTACGAGCAGTACTTC. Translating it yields CASSHFSGRETYEQYF.

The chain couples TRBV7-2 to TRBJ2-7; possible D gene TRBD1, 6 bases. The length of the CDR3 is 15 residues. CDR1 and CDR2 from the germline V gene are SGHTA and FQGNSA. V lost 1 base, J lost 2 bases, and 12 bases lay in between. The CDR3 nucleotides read TGTGCCAGCAGCTTAGACCCAGGGGACACCTACGAGCAGTACTTC. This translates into CASSLDPGDTYEQYF.

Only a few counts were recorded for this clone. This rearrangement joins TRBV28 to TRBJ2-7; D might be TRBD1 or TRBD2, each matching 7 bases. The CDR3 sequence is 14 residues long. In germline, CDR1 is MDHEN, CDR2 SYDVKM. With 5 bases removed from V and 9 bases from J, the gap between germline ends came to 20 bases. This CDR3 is CASSTRGGLLGQYF. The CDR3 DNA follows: TGTGCCAGCAGTACCAGGGGGGGCTTACTGGGGCAGTACTTC.

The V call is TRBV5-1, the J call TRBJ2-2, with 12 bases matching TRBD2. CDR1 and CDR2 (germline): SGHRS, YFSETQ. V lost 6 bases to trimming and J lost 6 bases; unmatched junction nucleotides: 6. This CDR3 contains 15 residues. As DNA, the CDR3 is TGCGCCAGCAATATGCTAGCGGGAGGGCCCGGGGAGCTGTTTTTT. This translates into CASNMLAGGPGELFF.

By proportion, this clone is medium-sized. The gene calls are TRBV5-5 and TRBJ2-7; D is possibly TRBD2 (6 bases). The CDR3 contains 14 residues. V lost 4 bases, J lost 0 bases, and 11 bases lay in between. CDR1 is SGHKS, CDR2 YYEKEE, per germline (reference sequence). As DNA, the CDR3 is TGTGCCAGCAGCGGGGGACTCCTCTCCTACGAGCAGTACTTC. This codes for CASSGGLLSYEQYF. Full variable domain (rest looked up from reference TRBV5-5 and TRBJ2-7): DAGVTQSPTHLIKTRGQQVTLRCSPISGHKSVSWYQQVLGQGPQFIFQYYEKEERGRGNFPDRFSARQFPNYSSELNVNALLLGDSALYLCASSGGLLSYEQYFGPGTRLTVT.

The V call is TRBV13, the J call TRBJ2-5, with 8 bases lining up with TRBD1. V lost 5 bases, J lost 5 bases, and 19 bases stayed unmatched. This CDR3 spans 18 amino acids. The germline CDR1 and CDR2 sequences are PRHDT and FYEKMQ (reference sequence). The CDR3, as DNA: TGTGCCAGCAGCATGGACAGGGCTTTCGTGTTGTGTTTGGAGACCCAGTACTTC. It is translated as CASSMDRAFVLCLETQYF.

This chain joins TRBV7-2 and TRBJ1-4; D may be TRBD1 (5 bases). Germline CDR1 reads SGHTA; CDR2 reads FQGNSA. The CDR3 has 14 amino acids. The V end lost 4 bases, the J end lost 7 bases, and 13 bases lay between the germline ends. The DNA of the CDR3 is TGTGCCAGCAGCTCACTTGGGGCGGTTGAAAAACTGTTTTTT. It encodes CASSSLGAVEKLFF.

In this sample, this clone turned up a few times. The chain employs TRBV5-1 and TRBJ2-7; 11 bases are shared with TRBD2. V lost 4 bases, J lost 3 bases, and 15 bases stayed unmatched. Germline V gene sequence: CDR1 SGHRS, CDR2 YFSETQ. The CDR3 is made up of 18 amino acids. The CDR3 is CASSNGLAGNRRFYEQYF. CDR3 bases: TGCGCCAGCAGCAACGGACTAGCGGGTAACCGGAGGTTCTACGAGCAGTACTTC.

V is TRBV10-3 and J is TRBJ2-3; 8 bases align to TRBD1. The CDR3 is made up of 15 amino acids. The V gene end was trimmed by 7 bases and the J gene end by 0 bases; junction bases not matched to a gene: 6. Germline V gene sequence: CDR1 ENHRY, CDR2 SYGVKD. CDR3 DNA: TGTGCCATCACTACTGGACAGGGCAGCACAGATACGCAGTATTTT. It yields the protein CAITTGQGSTDTQYF.

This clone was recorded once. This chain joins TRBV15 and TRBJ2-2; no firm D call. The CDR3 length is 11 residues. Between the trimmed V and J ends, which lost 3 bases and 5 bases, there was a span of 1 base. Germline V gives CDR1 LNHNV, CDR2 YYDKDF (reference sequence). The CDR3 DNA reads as TGTGCCACCAGCAGGACCGGGGAGCTGTTTTTT. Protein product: CATSRTGELFF. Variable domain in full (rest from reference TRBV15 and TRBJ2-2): DAMVIQNPRYQVTQFGKPVTLSCSQTLNHNVMYWYQQKSSQAPKLLFHYYDKDFNNEADTPDNFQSRRPNTSFCFLDIRSPGLGDTAMYLCATSRTGELFFGEGSRLTVL.